This T cell receptor (beta chain) was profiled in a study of molecular identifiers for immune sequencing clone quantification. The CD8+CD4-CCR7+CD45RA+ phenotype defined the sorted naive CD8 T cells. This clonotype was counted many times. Using its own MiXCR run on the PCR reads, TCRdb lists one record per CDR3 protein. The sample has 65,000 or so distinct CDR3 sequences, approximately 17% seen once. The receptor's source is a human donor in good health. Some libraries in this study had Jurkat cell RNA spiked in. Material for sequencing was naive CD8+ T cells from blood, with Jurkat cell RNA spiked in. Subset: FACS-sorted CD8+CD4-CCR7+CD45RA+ naive T cells.

The CDR3 nucleotides read TGTGCCAGCAGCTTATTTGACAGTAACTATGGCTACACCTTC. Protein: CASSLFDSNYGYTF. The V and J genes are TRBV7-9 and TRBJ1-2; D might be TRBD1 (5 bases). V was clipped by 2 bases and J by 1 base, with 8 bases between them. Germline V gene data show CDR1 as SEHNR and CDR2 as FQNEAQ (reference sequence). The CDR3 runs 14 residues.